This paragraph reports one T cell receptor beta chain. Its antigen remains unidentified. There are 15 residues in the CDR3. Germline values: CDR1 SGHTA, CDR2 FQGTGA. Using TCRalpha and TCRbeta cDNA, the researchers carried out two nested PCRs that lasted 16 and 9 cycles. After re-calling the 5' RACE reads, TCRdb lists one entry per CDR3 protein, DNA absent. This sample lists some 130,000 distinct CDR3 sequences; its ten largest clones have 1.2%. The data are from a study of monozygotic twins with inflammatory bowel disease. Broader study findings: It was not supported that a single strong signal or clonotype was associated with IBD.

The source of this sequence is a human donor with ulcerative colitis or Crohn's disease, or a healthy co-twin of an affected twin (not recorded which). The V gene is TRBV7-3, the J gene TRBJ2-7; no DNA is available, so the TRBD2 call from TCRdb remains unchecked. The sequencing input was blood. The CDR3 loop reads CASSVTSGRNDEQYF.